Listed here are 14 T cell receptor beta chains from one sample, sequenced in a study of T cells in tumors after PD-1 blockade. Sequenced by immunoSEQ multiplex PCR; TCRdb stores in-frame clones only, minus some. The sample has around 60,000 clones; about 82% are singletons. Sequenced material: PBMCs, taken before anti-PD-1 treatment. The receptors originated from a human donor with basal cell carcinoma.

V gene TRBV6-5 combines with J gene TRBJ1-1, with D tentatively TRBD1 (5 bases). CDR1 is MNHEY, CDR2 SVGAGI, per germline. The CDR3 contains 14 residues. V lost 2 bases and J 5 bases, leaving 12 bases between the germline ends. CDR3 protein: CASSYLGEGTEAFF. The CDR3 nucleotides read TGTGCCAGCAGTTACCTCGGGGAGGGGACTGAAGCTTTCTTT.

The chain carries TRBV7-3 and TRBJ2-5; D call uncertain. This CDR3 has 14 amino acids. The ends were cut back, 8 bases at V and 4 bases at J, with 17 bases in the middle. Germline lookup yields CDR1 SGHTA and CDR2 FQGTGA. CDR3 bases: TGTGCCAGCCCATCGGGCCCCCGGAGAGAGACCCAGTACTTC. Translating gives CASPSGPRRETQYF.

DNA of the CDR3: TGTGCCTGGAGTGGGGGACTAGCAGGAGATACGCAGTATTTT. The encoded protein is CAWSGGLAGDTQYF. The genes are TRBV30 and TRBJ2-3; 9 nucleotides align to TRBD2. The germline V gene encodes CDR1 GTSNPN and CDR2 SVGIG (reference sequence). V lost 1 base and J lost 5; bases outside the gene matches: 4. CDR3 length equals 14 residues.

The J gene is TRBJ2-5, the V gene TRBV4-1; D perhaps matches TRBD2 (7 bases). This CDR3 contains 15 residues. V lost 4 bases and J lost 5, with 17 bases in between. CDR1 is MGHRA, CDR2 YSYEKL, per germline. CDR3 DNA: TGCGCCAGCAGCCCCTCGGGGGCTAGCGGTGAGACCCAGTACTTC. Encoded protein: CASSPSGASGETQYF.

The rearrangement joins TRBV7-3 to TRBJ2-3; 9 bases fit TRBD1. Trimming at V came to 4 bases and at J to 4 bases, leaving 9 bases not matched to a gene. CDR3 length: 16 amino acids. Germline assignment: CDR1 SGHTA and CDR2 FQGTGA. CDR3 in amino acids: CASSSSGTGLPDTQYF. In DNA form, the CDR3 reads TGTGCCAGCAGCTCCTCCGGGACAGGGTTGCCAGATACGCAGTATTTT.

The chain is built from TRBV5-4 and TRBJ1-1; 7 bases agree with TRBD1. V lost 2 bases to trimming and J lost 4 bases; unmatched junction nucleotides: 5. The CDR3 consists of 14 residues. Germline CDR1 is SGHNT and CDR2 is YYREEE (reference sequence). CDR3 sequence: CASSFPGGTTEAFF. The CDR3 nucleotides are TGTGCCAGCAGCTTTCCAGGGGGTACCACTGAAGCTTTCTTT.

The CDR3 coding sequence is TGCGCCAGCAGCCACCTACAGGGGGCTGGCAATCAGCCCCAGCATTTT. Amino acid sequence: CASSHLQGAGNQPQHF. The chain carries TRBV4-1 and TRBJ1-5; 9 nucleotides agree with TRBD1. Germline V CDR1 and CDR2: MGHRA, YSYEKL. The CDR3 runs 16 residues. J was trimmed by 2 bases and V by 3 bases; bases with no gene match: 5.

This clone is a singleton in its sample. V gene TRBV30 combines with J gene TRBJ2-2; the D gene is possibly TRBD1 (5 bases). V was trimmed by 3 bases and J by 3 bases, leaving 8 bases between them. The CDR3 spans 13 residues. Germline V gives CDR1 GTSNPN, CDR2 SVGIG (reference sequence). CDR3 nucleotide sequence: TGTGCCTGGAGCAGGACATACACCGGGGAGCTGTTTTTT. Its translation is CAWSRTYTGELFF. The whole variable domain, filled in from reference TRBV30 and TRBJ2-2, reads SQTIHQWPATLVQPVGSPLSLECTVEGTSNPNLYWYRQAAGRGLQLLFYSVGIGQISSEVPQNLSASRPQDRQFILSSKKLLLSDSGFYLCAWSRTYTGELFFGEGSRLTVL.

Only a few counts were recorded for this clone. This sequence joins TRBV6-5 and TRBJ1-2; no reliable D call. V lost 4 bases and J 4 bases, leaving 19 bases between the germline ends. Germline V lookup: CDR1 MNHEY, CDR2 SVGAGI. The CDR3 extends over 16 amino acids. As DNA, the CDR3 is TGTGCCAGCAGTTTCTTAATTCCCGGCGTTGGCTATGGCTACACCTTC. It specifies CASSFLIPGVGYGYTF.

This clone was detected only a few times. This rearrangement joins TRBV10-2 to TRBJ2-5; D remains ambiguous. This CDR3 contains 12 residues. The germline gives CDR1 WSHSY, CDR2 SAAADI. Trimming took off 5 bases at V and 7 bases at J, with 11 bases between the two ends. CDR3 sequence: CASSFDLGTQYF. The CDR3 DNA sequence: TGCGCCAGCAGTTTTGATTTGGGGACCCAGTACTTC.

The rearrangement uses TRBV5-1 and TRBJ1-5, with a tentative D call TRBD1 (6 bases). Germline CDR1 reads SGHRS; CDR2 reads YFSETQ. Trimming cost V 4 bases and J 6 bases, with 17 bases left between them. The CDR3 has 15 residues. The CDR3 nucleotides read TGCGCCAGCAGCCCCGGGACAAATGAGGTTCAGCCCCAGCATTTT. Translated: CASSPGTNEVQPQHF.

The chain uses TRBV30 and TRBJ1-2; 8 nucleotides agree with TRBD1. The CDR3 has 13 residues. Germline CDR1 is GTSNPN and CDR2 is SVGIG (reference sequence). Losses at the gene ends were 4 bases for V and 8 bases for J; bases not matched to a gene: 9. Here the CDR3 reads CAWTGQATRGYTF. CDR3 DNA: TGTGCCTGGACGGGACAGGCCACCCGGGGCTACACCTTC.

This clone was observed a single time. The rearrangement joins TRBV6-6 to TRBJ1-1, with 7 bases fitting TRBD1. This CDR3 spans 14 amino acids. CDR1 is MNHNY and CDR2 is SVGAGI in the germline V gene (reference sequence). The V segment lost 6 bases and the J segment 0 bases; nucleotides outside the gene matches: 4. As DNA, the CDR3 is TGTGCCAGCAGAACTACAGGGGTGAACACTGAAGCTTTCTTT. It translates to CASRTTGVNTEAFF.

This clone is a singleton in its sample. V is TRBV9 and J is TRBJ1-1, with D perhaps matching TRBD1 (6 bases). The CDR3 totals 16 residues. Germline-derived CDR1 and CDR2 are SGDLS and YYNGEE. Between the trimmed V and J ends, which lost 1 base and 4 bases, there was a span of 17 bases. CDR3 sequence reads: CASSVSSGQLITEAFF. As DNA, the CDR3 is TGTGCCAGCAGCGTATCTTCGGGACAACTCATCACTGAAGCTTTCTTT. Combining the CDR3 with reference TRBV9 and TRBJ1-1 gives the whole variable domain DSGVTQTPKHLITATGQRVTLRCSPRSGDLSVYWYQQSLDQGLQFLIQYYNGEERAKGNILERFSAQQFPDLHSELNLSSLELGDSALYFCASSVSSGQLITEAFFGQGTRLTVV.